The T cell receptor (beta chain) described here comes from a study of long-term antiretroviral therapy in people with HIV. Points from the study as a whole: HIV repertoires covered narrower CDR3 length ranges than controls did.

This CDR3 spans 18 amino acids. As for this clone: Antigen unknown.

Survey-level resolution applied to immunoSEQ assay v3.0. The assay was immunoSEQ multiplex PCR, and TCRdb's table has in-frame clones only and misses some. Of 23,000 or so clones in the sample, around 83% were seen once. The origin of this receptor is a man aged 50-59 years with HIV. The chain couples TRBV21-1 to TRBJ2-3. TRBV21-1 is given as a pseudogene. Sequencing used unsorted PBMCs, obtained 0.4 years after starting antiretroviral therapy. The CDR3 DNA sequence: TGTGCCAGCAGCCCGGACTTGGGGGGCCCAGTGGACACAGATACGCAGTATTTT. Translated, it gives CASSPDLGGPVDTDTQYF.